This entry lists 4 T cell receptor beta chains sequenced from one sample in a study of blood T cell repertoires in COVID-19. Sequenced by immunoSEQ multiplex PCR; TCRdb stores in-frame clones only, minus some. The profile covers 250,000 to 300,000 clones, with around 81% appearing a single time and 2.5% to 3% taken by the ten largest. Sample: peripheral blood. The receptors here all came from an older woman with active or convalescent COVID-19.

Written as DNA, the CDR3 is TGTGCCAGCAGCTTGGCGGTGCTAGCGGGGGGGCTGAGCACAGATACGCAGTATTTT. As protein: CASSLAVLAGGLSTDTQYF. The chain recombines TRBV5-4 with TRBJ2-3, with 12 nucleotides matching TRBD2. There are 19 residues in the CDR3. CDR1 and CDR2 from the germline V gene are SGHNT and YYREEE (reference sequence). The trim removed 0 bases at V and 0 bases at J, leaving 8 bases unmatched. The full variable domain, completed using reference TRBV5-4 and TRBJ2-3, is ETGVTQSPTHLIKTRGQQVTLRCSSQSGHNTVSWYQQALGQGPQFIFQYYREEENGRGNFPPRFSGLQFPNYSSELNVNALELDDSALYLCASSLAVLAGGLSTDTQYFGPGTRLTVL.

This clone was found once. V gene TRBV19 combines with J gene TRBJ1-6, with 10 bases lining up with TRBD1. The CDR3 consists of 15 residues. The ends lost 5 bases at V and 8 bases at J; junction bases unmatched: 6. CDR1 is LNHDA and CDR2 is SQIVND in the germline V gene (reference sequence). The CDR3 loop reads CASSRTGGDDSPLHF. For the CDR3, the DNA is TGTGCCAGTAGTCGGACAGGGGGAGATGATTCACCCCTCCACTTT.

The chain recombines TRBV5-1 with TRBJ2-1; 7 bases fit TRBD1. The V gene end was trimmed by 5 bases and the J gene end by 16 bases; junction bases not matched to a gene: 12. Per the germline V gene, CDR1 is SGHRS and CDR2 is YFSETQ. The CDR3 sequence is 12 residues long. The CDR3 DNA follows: TGCGCCAGCAGAGACGGACAGGCTTCAACCTTCTTC. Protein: CASRDGQASTFF.

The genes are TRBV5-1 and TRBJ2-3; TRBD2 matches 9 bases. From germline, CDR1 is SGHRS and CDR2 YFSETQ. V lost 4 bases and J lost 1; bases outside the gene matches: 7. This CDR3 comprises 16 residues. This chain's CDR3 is CASSTVLAGGTDTQYF. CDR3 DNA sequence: TGCGCCAGCAGCACCGTATTAGCGGGGGGCACAGATACGCAGTATTTT.